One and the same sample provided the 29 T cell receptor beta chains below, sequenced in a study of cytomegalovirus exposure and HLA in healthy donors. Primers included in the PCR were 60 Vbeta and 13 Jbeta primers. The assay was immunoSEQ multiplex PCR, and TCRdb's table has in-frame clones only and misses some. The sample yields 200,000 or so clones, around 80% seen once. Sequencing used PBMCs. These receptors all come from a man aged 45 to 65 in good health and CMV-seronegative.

The chain's CDR3 is CASSSIGGPRYEQYF. The CDR3 DNA reads as TGTGCCAGCAGCTCAATAGGGGGACCGCGCTACGAGCAGTACTTC. V is TRBV28 and J is TRBJ2-7; possibly TRBD1 for D (6 bases). Trimming took off 6 bases at V and 3 bases at J, with 18 bases between the two ends. CDR3 length: 15 residues. The germline V gene has CDR1 MDHEN and CDR2 SYDVKM.

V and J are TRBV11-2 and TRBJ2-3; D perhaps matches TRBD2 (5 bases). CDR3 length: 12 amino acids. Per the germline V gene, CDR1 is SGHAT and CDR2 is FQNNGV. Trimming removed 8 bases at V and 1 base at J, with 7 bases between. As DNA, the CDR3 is TGTGCCAGCGCGGGTGGCACAGATACGCAGTATTTT. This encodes CASAGGTDTQYF.

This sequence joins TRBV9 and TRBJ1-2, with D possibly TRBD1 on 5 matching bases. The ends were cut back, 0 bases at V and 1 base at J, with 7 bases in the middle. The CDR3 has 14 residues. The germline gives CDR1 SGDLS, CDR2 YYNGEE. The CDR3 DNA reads TGTGCCAGCAGCGTAGCCGGGGGTAACTATGGCTACACCTTC. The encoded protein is CASSVAGGNYGYTF.

The CDR3 region is CAWSVGGLPSYEQYF. CDR3 in DNA: TGTGCCTGGAGTGTAGGAGGTCTACCCTCCTACGAGCAGTACTTC. This sequence joins TRBV30 and TRBJ2-5, with a weak D call TRBD2 (5 bases). The J call is uncertain, as TRBJ2-7 better fits the DNA end. The CDR3 runs 15 residues. Per the germline V gene, CDR1 is GTSNPN and CDR2 is SVGIG (reference sequence).

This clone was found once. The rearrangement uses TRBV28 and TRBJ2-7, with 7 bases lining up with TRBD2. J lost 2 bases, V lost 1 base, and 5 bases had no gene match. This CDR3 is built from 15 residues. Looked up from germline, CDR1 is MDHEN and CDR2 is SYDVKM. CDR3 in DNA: TGTGCCAGCAGTTTATTTGGGAGGGGCACCTACGAGCAGTACTTC. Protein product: CASSLFGRGTYEQYF.

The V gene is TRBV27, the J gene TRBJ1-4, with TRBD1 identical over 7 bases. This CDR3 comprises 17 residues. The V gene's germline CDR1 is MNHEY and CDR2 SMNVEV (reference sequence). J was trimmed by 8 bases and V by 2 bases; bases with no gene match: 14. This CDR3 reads CASSLRDRVASGEKLFF. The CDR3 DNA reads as TGTGCCAGCAGTTTACGCGACAGGGTGGCATCAGGGGAAAAACTGTTTTTT.

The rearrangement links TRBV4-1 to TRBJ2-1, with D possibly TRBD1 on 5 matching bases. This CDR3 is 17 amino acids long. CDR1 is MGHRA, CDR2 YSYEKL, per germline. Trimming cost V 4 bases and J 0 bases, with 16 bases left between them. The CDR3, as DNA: TGCGCCAGCAGCCCCGGTGCGGCAGGGCGCTCCTACAATGAGCAGTTCTTC. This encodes CASSPGAAGRSYNEQFF.

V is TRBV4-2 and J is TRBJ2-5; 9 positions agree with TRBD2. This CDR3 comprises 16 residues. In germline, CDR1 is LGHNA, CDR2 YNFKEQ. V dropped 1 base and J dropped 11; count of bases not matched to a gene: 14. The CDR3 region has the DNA TGTGCCAGCAGCCAAGTCGGGACTAGCCCCTCGGGAGAGCAGTACTTC. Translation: CASSQVGTSPSGEQYF.

The CDR3 spells CASLMGLAESSYEQYF. CDR3 bases: TGTGCCAGCCTGATGGGGCTAGCGGAGAGCTCCTACGAGCAGTACTTC. J is TRBJ2-7 and V is TRBV11-2, with TRBD2 matching over 7 bases. Germline V gene data show CDR1 as SGHAT and CDR2 as FQNNGV. The CDR3 has 16 amino acids. The V segment lost 8 bases and the J segment 0 bases; nucleotides outside the gene matches: 13.

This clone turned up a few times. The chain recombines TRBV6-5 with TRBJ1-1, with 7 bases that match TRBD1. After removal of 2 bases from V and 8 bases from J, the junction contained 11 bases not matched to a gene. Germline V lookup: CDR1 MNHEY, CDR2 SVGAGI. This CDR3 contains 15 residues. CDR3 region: CASSYRRGRLSEAFF. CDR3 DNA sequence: TGTGCCAGCAGTTACCGTAGGGGGCGCTTGTCGGAAGCTTTCTTT.

The CDR3 is CASSYAGPNQHF. The CDR3 DNA reads as TGTGCCAGCTCTTACGCGGGTCCGAACCAGCATTTT. This rearrangement joins TRBV2 to TRBJ1-5, with D unclear. CDR3 length: 12 amino acids. The germline CDR1 and CDR2 sequences are SNHLY and FYNNEI. Trimming shortened V by 8 bases and J by 12 bases, and 17 bases separated the two germline ends. Full variable domain (missing parts from reference TRBV2 and TRBJ1-5): EPEVTQTPSHQVTQMGQEVILRCVPISNHLYFYWYRQILGQKVEFLVSFYNNEISEKSEIFDDQFSVERPDGSNFTLKIRSTKLEDSAMYFCASSYAGPNQHFGDGTRLSIL.

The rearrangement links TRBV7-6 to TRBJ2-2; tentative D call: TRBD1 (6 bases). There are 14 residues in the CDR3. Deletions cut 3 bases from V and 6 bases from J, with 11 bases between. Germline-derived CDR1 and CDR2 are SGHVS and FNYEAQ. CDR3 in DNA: TGTGCCAGCAGCTTTGCCAGGGGTTCCGGGGAGCTGTTTTTT. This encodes CASSFARGSGELFF.

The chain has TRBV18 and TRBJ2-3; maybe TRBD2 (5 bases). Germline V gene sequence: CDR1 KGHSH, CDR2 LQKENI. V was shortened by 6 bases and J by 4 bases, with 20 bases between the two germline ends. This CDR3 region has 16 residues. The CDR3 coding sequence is TGTGCCAGCTCCCCGGAAGCGGTCGGGCGGGCAGATACGCAGTATTTT. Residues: CASSPEAVGRADTQYF.

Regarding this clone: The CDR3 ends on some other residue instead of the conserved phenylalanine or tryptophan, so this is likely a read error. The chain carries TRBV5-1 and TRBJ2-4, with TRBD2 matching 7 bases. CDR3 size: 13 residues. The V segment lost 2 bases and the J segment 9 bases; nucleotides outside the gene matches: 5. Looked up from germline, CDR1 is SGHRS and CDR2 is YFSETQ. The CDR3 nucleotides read TGCGCCAGCAGCTTCGGGGAGGGCGGCATTCAGTACCTC. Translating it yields CASSFGEGGIQYL.

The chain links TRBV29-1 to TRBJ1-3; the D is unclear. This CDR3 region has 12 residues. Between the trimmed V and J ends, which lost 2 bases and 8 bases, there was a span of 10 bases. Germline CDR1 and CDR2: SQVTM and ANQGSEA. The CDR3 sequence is CSVELPGDTIYF. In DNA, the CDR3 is TGCAGCGTTGAATTGCCGGGAGACACCATATATTTT.

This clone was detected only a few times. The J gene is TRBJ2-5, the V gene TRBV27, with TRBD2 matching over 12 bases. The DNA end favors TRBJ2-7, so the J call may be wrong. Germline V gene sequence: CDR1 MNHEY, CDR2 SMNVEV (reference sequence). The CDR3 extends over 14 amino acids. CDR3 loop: CASSPSGRASEQYF. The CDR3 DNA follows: TGTGCCAGCAGTCCTAGCGGGAGGGCCTCCGAGCAGTACTTC.

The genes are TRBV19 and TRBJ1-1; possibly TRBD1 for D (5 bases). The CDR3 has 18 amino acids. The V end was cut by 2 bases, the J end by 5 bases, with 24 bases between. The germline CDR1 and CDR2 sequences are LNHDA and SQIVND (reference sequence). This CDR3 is CASSIPRGRARSRTEAFF. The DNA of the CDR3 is TGTGCCAGTAGTATACCAAGGGGCCGGGCTCGATCTAGGACTGAAGCTTTCTTT.

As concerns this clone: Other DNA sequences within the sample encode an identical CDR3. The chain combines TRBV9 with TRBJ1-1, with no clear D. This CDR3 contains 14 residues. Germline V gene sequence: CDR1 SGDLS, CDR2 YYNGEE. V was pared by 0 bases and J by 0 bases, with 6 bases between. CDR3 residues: CASSVGQMNTEAFF. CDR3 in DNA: TGTGCCAGCAGCGTAGGGCAGATGAACACTGAAGCTTTCTTT.

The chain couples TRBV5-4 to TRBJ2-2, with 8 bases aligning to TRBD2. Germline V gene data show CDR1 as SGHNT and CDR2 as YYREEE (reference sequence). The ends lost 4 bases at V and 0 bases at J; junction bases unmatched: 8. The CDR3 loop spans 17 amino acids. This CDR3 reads CASSARLATANTGELFF. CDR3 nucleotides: TGTGCCAGCAGCGCCAGACTAGCGACAGCGAACACCGGGGAGCTGTTTTTT.

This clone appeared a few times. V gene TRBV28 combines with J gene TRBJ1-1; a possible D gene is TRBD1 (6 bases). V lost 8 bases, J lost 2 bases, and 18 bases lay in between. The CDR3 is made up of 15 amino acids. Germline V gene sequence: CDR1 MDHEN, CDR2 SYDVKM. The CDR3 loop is CASPLNPGENTEAFF. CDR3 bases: TGTGCCAGCCCCCTAAACCCAGGGGAAAACACTGAAGCTTTCTTT.

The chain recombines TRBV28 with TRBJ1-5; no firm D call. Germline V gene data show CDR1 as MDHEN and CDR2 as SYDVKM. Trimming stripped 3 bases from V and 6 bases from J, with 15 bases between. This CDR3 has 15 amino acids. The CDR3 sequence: CASSFVAEGTQPQHF. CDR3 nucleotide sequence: TGTGCCAGCAGTTTCGTAGCGGAGGGAACTCAGCCCCAGCATTTT.

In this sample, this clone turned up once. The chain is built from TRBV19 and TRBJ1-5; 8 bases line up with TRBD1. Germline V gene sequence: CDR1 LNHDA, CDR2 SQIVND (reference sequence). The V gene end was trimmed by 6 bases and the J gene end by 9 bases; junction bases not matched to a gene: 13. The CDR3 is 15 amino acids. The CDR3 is CASRPGQENFGPQHF. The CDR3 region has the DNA TGTGCCAGTAGACCGGGACAGGAGAACTTTGGGCCCCAGCATTTT.

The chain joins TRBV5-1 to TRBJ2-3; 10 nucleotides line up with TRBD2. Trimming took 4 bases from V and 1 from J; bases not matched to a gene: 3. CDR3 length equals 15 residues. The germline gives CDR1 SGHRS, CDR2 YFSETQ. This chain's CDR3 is CASSPGTSGTDTQYF. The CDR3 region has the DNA TGCGCCAGCAGCCCCGGGACTAGCGGCACAGATACGCAGTATTTT.

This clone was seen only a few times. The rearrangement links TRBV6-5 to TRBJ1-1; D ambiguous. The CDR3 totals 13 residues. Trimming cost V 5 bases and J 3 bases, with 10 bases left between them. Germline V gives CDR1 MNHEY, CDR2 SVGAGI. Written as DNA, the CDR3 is TGTGCCAGCAGTAGAGGAGTGGACACTGAAGCTTTCTTT. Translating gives CASSRGVDTEAFF.

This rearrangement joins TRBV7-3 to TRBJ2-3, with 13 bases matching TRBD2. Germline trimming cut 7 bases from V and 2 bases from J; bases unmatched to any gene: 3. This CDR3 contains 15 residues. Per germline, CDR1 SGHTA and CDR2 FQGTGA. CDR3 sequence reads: CASTLAGGYTDTQYF. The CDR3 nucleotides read TGTGCCAGCACACTAGCGGGAGGGTACACAGATACGCAGTATTTT.

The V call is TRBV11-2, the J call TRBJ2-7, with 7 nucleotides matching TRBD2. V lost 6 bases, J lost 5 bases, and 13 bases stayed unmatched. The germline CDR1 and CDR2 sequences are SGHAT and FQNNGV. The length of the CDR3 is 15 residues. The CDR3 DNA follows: TGTGCCAGCAGAGGTGGGCTAGCGGACCCCCACGAGCAGTACTTC. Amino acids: CASRGGLADPHEQYF.

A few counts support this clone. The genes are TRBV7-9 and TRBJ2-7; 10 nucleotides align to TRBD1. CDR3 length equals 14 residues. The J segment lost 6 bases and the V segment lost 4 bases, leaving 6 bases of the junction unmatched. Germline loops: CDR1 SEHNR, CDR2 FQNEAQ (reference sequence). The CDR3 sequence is CASSWGQGFLEQYF. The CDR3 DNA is TGTGCCAGCAGCTGGGGACAGGGGTTCCTCGAGCAGTACTTC.

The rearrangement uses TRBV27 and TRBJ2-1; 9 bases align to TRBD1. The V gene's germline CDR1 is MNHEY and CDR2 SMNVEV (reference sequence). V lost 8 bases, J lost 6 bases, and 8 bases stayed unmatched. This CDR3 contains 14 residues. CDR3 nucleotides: TGTGCCAGCTACCGGGACAGGGTTTTCAATGAGCAGTTCTTC. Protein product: CASYRDRVFNEQFF.

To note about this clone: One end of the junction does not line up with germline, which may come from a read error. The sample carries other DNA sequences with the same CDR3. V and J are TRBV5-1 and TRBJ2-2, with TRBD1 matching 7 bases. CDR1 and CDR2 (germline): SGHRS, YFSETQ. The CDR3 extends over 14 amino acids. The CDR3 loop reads CASRAGTDTGELFF. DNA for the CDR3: TGCGCCAGCAGGGCCGGGACAGACACCGGGGAGTTGTTTTTT.